The clone carrying this T cell receptor (beta chain) was recorded at least ten times. This sample stems from a study of T cells in Graves' hyperthyroidism and ophthalmopathy. Trimming took 6 bases from V and 5 from J, leaving 14 bases between them. Per the germline V gene, CDR1 is MNHNS and CDR2 is SASEGT. The CDR3 runs 14 residues. The source material, RNA transcripts, was used to amplify TCR beta CDR3 regions. The HTBI set primed first-round TCR CDR3 RT-PCR. Each CDR3 protein is one row after TCRdb ran MiXCR on the multiplex PCR reads. The sample holds hundreds of thousands of distinct CDR3 sequences; approximately 15% are singletons and the top ten take around 4%.

The receptor comes from a woman in her thirties or forties with Graves' ophthalmopathy. The sequenced sample consisted of blood. This chain links TRBV6-1 with TRBJ1-5, with D possibly matching TRBD1 (6 bases). This chain's CDR3 is CASSQDRTDQPQHF. The CDR3, as DNA: TGTGCCAGCAGCCAAGACAGGACCGATCAGCCCCAGCATTTT.